This T cell receptor (beta chain) originates from a study of blood T cell repertoires in COVID-19. Study-wide background: PBMCs, B-cell-depleted T cells, or T cells provided the cDNA or gDNA that made up the material.

V was cut by 3 bases and J by 1 base, with 20 bases left in between. This CDR3 region has 17 residues. Germline V gives CDR1 GTSNPN, CDR2 SVGIG (reference sequence). The data were produced by immunoSEQ multiplex PCR, yet TCRdb's version contains in-frame clones alone and is incomplete. There are 190,000 or so clones in the sample; 75% to 85% occur only once, and 12% lies in the top ten. The participants were between roughly 18 and 100 years old and came from under 25 US areas. Researchers sorted participants into cohorts using their self-reported clinical history. Donors of Cohort 3 who recovered were those that had two negative PCRs, clearance, or symptom resolution.

The sequenced material came from PBMCs or T cells enriched from blood (not recorded which). V usage is TRBV30 and J usage is TRBJ2-3; D may be TRBD2 (6 bases). This receptor was identified in a man in his forties or fifties who had recovered from COVID-19. CDR3: CAWRATVGSGGTDTQYF. The CDR3 bases are TGTGCCTGGAGGGCCACGGTGGGTAGCGGAGGCACAGATACGCAGTATTTT. The whole variable domain, filled in from reference TRBV30 and TRBJ2-3, reads SQTIHQWPATLVQPVGSPLSLECTVEGTSNPNLYWYRQAAGRGLQLLFYSVGIGQISSEVPQNLSASRPQDRQFILSSKKLLLSDSGFYLCAWRATVGSGGTDTQYFGPGTRLTVL.